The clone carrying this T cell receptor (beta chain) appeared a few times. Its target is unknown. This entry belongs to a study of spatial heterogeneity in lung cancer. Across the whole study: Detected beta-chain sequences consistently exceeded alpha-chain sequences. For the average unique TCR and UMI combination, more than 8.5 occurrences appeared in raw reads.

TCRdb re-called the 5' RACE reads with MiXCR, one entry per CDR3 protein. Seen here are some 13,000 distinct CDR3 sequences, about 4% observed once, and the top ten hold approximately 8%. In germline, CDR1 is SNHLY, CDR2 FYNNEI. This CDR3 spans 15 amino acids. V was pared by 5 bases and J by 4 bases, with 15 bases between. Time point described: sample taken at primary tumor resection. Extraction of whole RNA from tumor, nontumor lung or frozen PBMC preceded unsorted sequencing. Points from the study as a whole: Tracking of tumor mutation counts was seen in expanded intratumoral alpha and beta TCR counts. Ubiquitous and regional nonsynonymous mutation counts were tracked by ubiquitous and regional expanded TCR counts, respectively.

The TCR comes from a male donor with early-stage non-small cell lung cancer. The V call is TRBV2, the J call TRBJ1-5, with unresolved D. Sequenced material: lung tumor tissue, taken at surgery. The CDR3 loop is CASSLVGRRNQPQHF. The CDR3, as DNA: TGTGCCAGCAGTCTGGTGGGCCGACGTAATCAGCCCCAGCATTTT.